One sample yielded the 23 T cell receptor beta chains listed below, sequenced in a study of cytomegalovirus exposure and HLA in healthy donors. It was with 60 Vbeta and 13 Jbeta primers that the PCR ran. TCRdb keeps only in-frame clones here, not all; method: immunoSEQ multiplex PCR. The sample holds under 150,000 clones, roughly three fifths seen once. The specimen sequenced was PBMCs. These receptors all come from a woman between 40 and 50 years old in good health and CMV-seropositive.

The chain has TRBV19 and TRBJ2-1, with TRBD2 identical over 16 bases. The V and J ends lost 6 bases and 8 bases, in that order; junction bases with no gene match: 19. The CDR3 consists of 20 residues. Germline V lookup: CDR1 LNHDA, CDR2 SQIVND (reference sequence). The CDR3 loop reads CASSEMGRGTSGRAVDEQFF. For the CDR3, the DNA is TGTGCCAGTAGCGAAATGGGCCGTGGGACTAGCGGGAGGGCCGTCGATGAGCAGTTCTTC.

The chain links TRBV5-4 to TRBJ2-3; 11 nucleotides line up with TRBD2. Germline-derived CDR1 and CDR2 are SGHNT and YYREEE (reference sequence). The junction had 12 bases not matched to a gene; V was cut back by 5 bases and J by 10 bases. The CDR3 extends over 15 amino acids. CDR3 DNA: TGTGCCAGCAGGCTAGCGGGAGGCCTTTCGGGCGCGCAGTATTTT. Translated, it gives CASRLAGGLSGAQYF.

This clone was observed a handful of times. V is TRBV16 and J is TRBJ1-4; D may be TRBD1 (5 bases). Trimming pared 0 bases from V and 0 bases from J, leaving 14 bases between. Germline CDR1 and CDR2: KGHSY and FQNENV. The CDR3 runs to 18 residues. CDR3 coding DNA: TGTGCCAGCAGCCAATCGAGCGGGACCGGAACAACTAATGAAAAACTGTTTTTT. This sequence encodes CASSQSSGTGTTNEKLFF.

The J gene is TRBJ1-2, the V gene TRBV13; possibly TRBD1 for D (5 bases). V was pared by 5 bases and J by 4 bases, with 14 bases between. Germline-derived CDR1 and CDR2 are PRHDT and FYEKMQ (reference sequence). This CDR3 contains 14 residues. CDR3 sequence (DNA): TGTGCCAGCAGCCTCGGGACTGCGAGCTATGGCTACACCTTC. It encodes CASSLGTASYGYTF.

The rearrangement joins TRBV7-6 to TRBJ2-3; 9 bases match TRBD2. V lost 3 bases, J lost 3 bases, and 10 bases stayed unmatched. Per germline, CDR1 SGHVS and CDR2 FNYEAQ. The CDR3 loop spans 17 amino acids. The CDR3 region is CASSFDLSGSQTDTQYF. The CDR3, as DNA: TGTGCCAGCAGCTTCGACCTTAGCGGGAGCCAGACAGATACGCAGTATTTT. Together with reference TRBV7-6 and TRBJ2-3, the CDR3 gives the full variable domain: GAGVSQSPRYKVTKRGQDVALRCDPISGHVSLYWYRQALGQGPEFLTYFNYEAQQDKSGLPNDRFSAERPEGSISTLTIQRTEQRDSAMYRCASSFDLSGSQTDTQYFGPGTRLTVL.

This clone was seen more than once but under ten times. The V call is TRBV11-2, the J call TRBJ2-1; 8 bases line up with TRBD1. The CDR3 consists of 15 residues. Trimming cost V 1 base and J 12 bases; bases outside gene matches: 11. Per the germline V gene, CDR1 is SGHAT and CDR2 is FQNNGV. The CDR3 sequence: CASSLGTGQPWGQFF. CDR3 bases: TGTGCCAGCAGCTTAGGGACAGGGCAACCTTGGGGGCAGTTCTTC.

The chain employs TRBV6-5 and TRBJ2-5, with 8 bases lining up with TRBD2. Germline V gene lookup returns CDR1 MNHEY and CDR2 SVGAGI. Trimming removed 4 bases from V and 4 bases from J; junction bases left unmatched: 5. The CDR3 contains 14 residues. CDR3 protein: CASSSPGGRETQYF. The CDR3 DNA sequence: TGTGCCAGCAGTTCTCCGGGGGGGCGAGAGACCCAGTACTTC.

The sample holds one count of this clone. J is TRBJ2-3 and V is TRBV29-1; D is possibly TRBD1 (6 bases). Trimming took off 3 bases at V and 2 bases at J, with 12 bases between the two ends. Germline V gives CDR1 SQVTM, CDR2 ANQGSEA. This CDR3 spans 14 amino acids. The CDR3 DNA reads TGCAGCGTTGATCAGGGGCCCATCACAGATACGCAGTATTTT. Amino acids: CSVDQGPITDTQYF.

The chain carries TRBV6-5 and TRBJ1-2, with 9 positions matching TRBD1. Germline V gene lookup returns CDR1 MNHEY and CDR2 SVGAGI. The CDR3 covers 14 residues. V was pared by 5 bases and J by 8 bases, with 9 bases of the junction left unmatched. CDR3 residues: CASSGGGTGMGYTF. CDR3 in DNA: TGTGCCAGCAGTGGGGGCGGGACAGGGATGGGCTACACCTTC.

V is TRBV2 and J is TRBJ1-5; D uncertain. The V gene's germline CDR1 is SNHLY and CDR2 FYNNEI. This CDR3 region has 15 residues. V was cut by 1 base and J by 4 bases, with 11 bases left in between. In DNA form, the CDR3 reads TGTGCCAGCAGTGAAGTGGGCAAGGCAAATCAGCCCCAGCATTTT. It yields the protein CASSEVGKANQPQHF.

This clone was detected a few times. This sequence joins TRBV28 and TRBJ1-5; TRBD1 is a possible D gene (5 bases). CDR3 length equals 15 residues. The germline V gene has CDR1 MDHEN and CDR2 SYDVKM. V lost 2 bases and J lost 0, with 8 bases in between. CDR3 region: CASSLRQISNQPQHF. The DNA for the CDR3 is TGTGCCAGCAGTTTAAGACAGATTAGCAATCAGCCCCAGCATTTT.

The V and J genes are TRBV29-1 and TRBJ2-1; 10 bases line up with TRBD2. The CDR3 extends over 17 amino acids. Germline V gene data show CDR1 as SQVTM and CDR2 as ANQGSEA. J gave up 2 bases and V 4 bases, and 11 bases lay outside the gene matches. The CDR3 DNA follows: TGCAGCGTTGTCGCTAGCGGGAGACCCAGGACCTACAATGAGCAGTTCTTC. Translated: CSVVASGRPRTYNEQFF.

The chain uses TRBV7-2 and TRBJ2-1, with TRBD1 as a possible D gene (5 bases). The CDR3 runs to 15 residues. V was shortened by 2 bases and J by 2 bases, with 10 bases between the two germline ends. Germline CDR1 and CDR2: SGHTA and FQGNSA. The CDR3 loop is CASSLSRVPYNEQFF. For the CDR3, the DNA is TGTGCCAGCAGCTTATCCAGGGTGCCCTACAATGAGCAGTTCTTC.

DNA for the CDR3: TGCGCCAGCAGGGAGACGGTAGCATCCGGCACAGATACGCAGTATTTT. Amino acids: CASRETVASGTDTQYF. This chain links TRBV5-1 with TRBJ2-3, with D uncertain. Germline CDR1 and CDR2: SGHRS and YFSETQ. Deletions cut 5 bases from V and 1 base from J, with 17 bases between. This CDR3 region has 16 residues.

V gene TRBV9 combines with J gene TRBJ1-1; TRBD1 aligns across 7 bases. Germline trimming cut 0 bases from V and 1 base from J; bases unmatched to any gene: 3. The germline gives CDR1 SGDLS, CDR2 YYNGEE. This CDR3 spans 15 amino acids. The CDR3 DNA reads TGTGCCAGCAGCGTAGAGACAGGGCAGAACACTGAAGCTTTCTTT. This encodes CASSVETGQNTEAFF.

The chain couples TRBV11-1 to TRBJ1-3, with D hard to call. Trimming pared 4 bases from V and 0 bases from J, leaving 13 bases between. Germline CDR1 and CDR2: SGHAT and FQDESV (reference sequence). There are 16 residues in the CDR3. DNA for the CDR3: TGTGCCAGCAGCTCTGGGCCTCTCACCTCTGGAAACACCATATATTTT. Its translation: CASSSGPLTSGNTIYF.

For the CDR3, the DNA is TGTGCCAGCAGCTTACCTAGCGGGGACGAGCAGTACTTC. Its translation is CASSLPSGDEQYF. This sequence joins TRBV7-9 and TRBJ2-7, with TRBD2 identical over 9 bases. The trim removed 2 bases at V and 5 bases at J, leaving 1 base unmatched. Per the germline V gene, CDR1 is SEHNR and CDR2 is FQNEAQ (reference sequence). The CDR3 totals 13 residues.

The chain employs TRBV6-1 and TRBJ2-3; no clear D gene. Germline CDR1 and CDR2: MNHNS and SASEGT. Trimming shortened V by 0 bases and J by 1 base, and 5 bases separated the two germline ends. This CDR3 region has 14 residues. CDR3 in DNA: TGTGCCAGCAGTGAAGCGGCCCGCACAGATACGCAGTATTTT. The encoded protein is CASSEAARTDTQYF.

The J gene is TRBJ2-7, the V gene TRBV2, with a weak D call TRBD1 (6 bases). Germline CDR1 reads SNHLY; CDR2 reads FYNNEI. This CDR3 is 17 amino acids long. Trimming pared 6 bases from V and 0 bases from J, leaving 21 bases between. As DNA, the CDR3 is TGTGCCAGCAGATCTCAGGGGTCTCCGGGGAGCTCCTACGAGCAGTACTTC. Amino acids: CASRSQGSPGSSYEQYF. Combining the CDR3 with reference TRBV2 and TRBJ2-7 gives the whole variable domain EPEVTQTPSHQVTQMGQEVILRCVPISNHLYFYWYRQILGQKVEFLVSFYNNEISEKSEIFDDQFSVERPDGSNFTLKIRSTKLEDSAMYFCASRSQGSPGSSYEQYFGPGTRLTVT.

This clone was seen just once. The chain employs TRBV9 and TRBJ2-1, with 12 bases fitting TRBD2. The CDR3 spans 14 residues. Germline V gene lookup returns CDR1 SGDLS and CDR2 YYNGEE. The V segment lost 2 bases and the J segment 8 bases; nucleotides outside the gene matches: 2. The CDR3 DNA sequence: TGTGCCAGCAGCGTGACTAGCGGGAGACATGAGCAGTTCTTC. Translating it yields CASSVTSGRHEQFF.

This clone occurred a few times. The rearrangement uses TRBV25-1 and TRBJ1-2; D is ambiguous. The germline V gene encodes CDR1 MGHDK and CDR2 SYGVNS. The CDR3 is 14 amino acids. V lost 5 bases to trimming and J lost 8 bases, with 18 bases between them. Here the CDR3 reads CASSSRVPSEGYTF. In DNA, the CDR3 is TGTGCCAGCAGTTCAAGAGTGCCTTCGGAGGGCTACACCTTC.

The chain links TRBV4-2 to TRBJ2-1, with D tentatively TRBD2 (6 bases). CDR1 LGHNA and CDR2 YNFKEQ come from the germline V gene. The CDR3 length is 13 residues. V was cut by 4 bases and J by 5 bases, with 9 bases left in between. The CDR3 DNA sequence: TGTGCCAGCAGCCCGGGACTCCACAATGAGCAGTTCTTC. It encodes CASSPGLHNEQFF.

The chain links TRBV7-9 to TRBJ1-1; possibly TRBD1 for D (5 bases). The CDR3 has 13 residues. The germline V gene encodes CDR1 SEHNR and CDR2 FQNEAQ (reference sequence). V shed 3 bases and J shed 7 bases, with 12 bases lying between them. The CDR3 region has the DNA TGTGCCAGCAGCTTCCTAAGACAGTTTGAAGCTTTCTTT. Protein: CASSFLRQFEAFF. The full variable domain, completed using reference TRBV7-9 and TRBJ1-1, is DTGVSQNPRHKITKRGQNVTFRCDPISEHNRLYWYRQTLGQGPEFLTYFQNEAQLEKSRLLSDRFSAERPKGSFSTLEIQRTEQGDSAMYLCASSFLRQFEAFFGQGTRLTVV.